This T cell receptor beta chain comes out of a study of patients and donors after allogeneic stem cell transplantation. TCRdb analysed the RT-PCR reads with MiXCR anew, one entry per CDR3 protein. The sample consists of a few hundred thousand distinct CDR3 sequences, roughly an eighth of them appearing once. CDR1 is LGHDT, CDR2 YNNKEL, per germline (reference sequence). Trimming cost V 4 bases and J 0 bases, with 10 bases left between them. This CDR3 is built from 16 residues. This clonotype was observed at least ten times. This TCR was sampled from a human donor who was either an allogeneic HSCT recipient or a stem cell or donor lymphocyte infusion donor (not recorded which). It is not recorded whose cells these are; they may come from a transplant donor. The specimen was blood, either unsorted or a sorted T cell fraction (not recorded which). The genes are TRBV3-1 and TRBJ1-6; unclear D gene. Here the CDR3 reads CASSPIGSSYNSPLHF. In nucleotides, the CDR3 is TGTGCCAGCAGCCCTATAGGGAGCTCCTATAATTCACCCCTCCACTTT.